Listed below are T cell receptor beta chains from one sample, sequenced in a study of T cell changes during pregnancy in multiple sclerosis. Repertoires were generated with immunoSEQ multiplex PCR, while TCRdb's copy carries only in-frame clones and drops some. This table holds tens of thousands of clones, about 90% found once. This sample comprised peripheral blood, obtained in the first trimester of pregnancy. These receptors all stem from a female donor in good health, enrolled as a control in a pregnancy study. The CDR3 runs from the conserved cysteine through the conserved F or W. The order of the fields is V gene, CDR3 length, CDR3 protein.

TRBV19,15,CASSIGTGLNYGYTF
TRBV30,13,CAWSVRRGTEAFF
TRBV27,15,CASRAYDRGLYEQYF
TRBV19,13,CASSIAAQETQYF
TRBV7-2,18,CASSLAHLGLRGSDTQYF
TRBV6-6,15,CASSFGLGGRVEQFF
TRBV7-9,11,CASSLGGVAFF
TRBV19,15,CASTLTGGLFGELFF
TRBV6-5,14,CASKGSGEGYEQYF
TRBV4-1,15,CASSQAGTGGSGYTF
TRBV13,12,CASSRLPGRLDF
TRBV27,17,CASSLEVRAGGYNEQFF
TRBV29-1,11,CSTGGWDEQFF
TRBV10-2,12,CASSEAGAEAFF
TRBV7-2,17,CASSLEAVPAPNYGYTF